These 20 T cell receptor beta chains originate from one sample sequenced in a study of cytomegalovirus exposure and HLA in healthy donors. The PCR ran on 60 Vbeta and 13 Jbeta primers. The repertoire was sequenced with immunoSEQ multiplex PCR; TCRdb's copy has only in-frame clones and lacks some. The sample contains approximately 100,000 clones, about two thirds of which appear only once. The specimen sequenced was PBMCs. Every receptor here comes from a woman in her 70s in good health and CMV-seropositive.

V is TRBV2 and J is TRBJ1-1; 8 bases agree with TRBD1. Germline loops: CDR1 SNHLY, CDR2 FYNNEI. The CDR3 covers 13 residues. The V segment lost 7 bases and the J segment 2 bases; nucleotides outside the gene matches: 3. CDR3 region: CASKGTGNTEAFF. CDR3 bases: TGTGCCAGCAAGGGGACAGGCAACACTGAAGCTTTCTTT.

The chain joins TRBV7-9 to TRBJ2-5; 9 bases are a match to TRBD1. This CDR3 spans 14 amino acids. V dropped 4 bases and J dropped 3; count of bases not matched to a gene: 3. CDR1 and CDR2 (germline): SEHNR, FQNEAQ (reference sequence). CDR3 sequence (DNA): TGTGCCAGCAGCTCCGGGACAGGGAAAGAGACCCAGTACTTC. Translated: CASSSGTGKETQYF.

J is TRBJ1-2 and V is TRBV6-6; TRBD1 matches 8 bases. J gave up 4 bases and V 7 bases, and 2 bases lay outside the gene matches. The CDR3 has 12 amino acids. Germline V gene sequence: CDR1 MNHNY, CDR2 SVGAGI (reference sequence). CDR3 DNA sequence: TGTGCCAGCACCGACAGGGGCTATGGCTACACCTTC. Translated: CASTDRGYGYTF.

In the case of this clone: The same CDR3 is also encoded by other DNA sequences in this sample. The chain employs TRBV27 and TRBJ2-7; D is possibly TRBD2 (5 bases). V was clipped by 7 bases and J by 6 bases, with 22 bases between them. The CDR3 length is 15 residues. Germline V gene sequence: CDR1 MNHEY, CDR2 SMNVEV (reference sequence). CDR3 sequence: CASTTLLKGVGEQYF. The DNA of the CDR3 is TGTGCCAGCACCACACTACTGAAGGGAGTCGGCGAGCAGTACTTC.

This clone came up many times. The rearrangement joins TRBV6-1 to TRBJ1-2, with 7 bases identical to TRBD1. The germline CDR1 and CDR2 sequences are MNHNS and SASEGT. Trimming removed 6 bases from V and 2 bases from J; junction bases left unmatched: 6. This CDR3 has 14 amino acids. The chain's CDR3 is CASSLTGQNYGYTF. The CDR3 nucleotides are TGTGCCAGCAGCCTAACGGGACAGAACTATGGCTACACCTTC.

This clone was observed once. CDR3 residues: CASSPQGITEAFF. As DNA, the CDR3 is TGTGCCAGCAGTCCACAGGGAATCACTGAAGCTTTCTTT. The rearrangement uses TRBV28 and TRBJ1-1; D may be TRBD1 (6 bases). The V gene lost 5 bases and the J gene lost 4 bases, with 11 bases spanning the gap. The CDR3 totals 13 residues. Germline assignment: CDR1 MDHEN and CDR2 SYDVKM.

The chain carries TRBV6-6 and TRBJ1-3; D is ambiguous. CDR3 length: 16 amino acids. Germline-derived CDR1 and CDR2 are MNHNY and SVGAGI (reference sequence). Trimming removed 2 bases at V and 4 bases at J, with 15 bases between. CDR3 in amino acids: CASSYGARPKGNTIYF. The CDR3 DNA follows: TGTGCCAGCAGTTACGGCGCGAGGCCAAAGGGAAACACCATATATTTT.

The chain recombines TRBV6-5 with TRBJ1-1, with 7 bases fitting TRBD1. Trimming took 5 bases from V and 1 from J; bases not matched to a gene: 7. The germline gives CDR1 MNHEY, CDR2 SVGAGI. The CDR3 covers 15 residues. Here the CDR3 DNA reads TGTGCCAGCAGTGCCATACAGGGGCCGAACACTGAAGCTTTCTTT. Its translation is CASSAIQGPNTEAFF.

This chain connects TRBV30 to TRBJ1-5; 7 bases agree with TRBD1. The CDR3 has 14 amino acids. Looked up from germline, CDR1 is GTSNPN and CDR2 is SVGIG (reference sequence). V lost 1 base to trimming and J lost 4 bases; unmatched junction nucleotides: 4. The CDR3, as DNA: TGTGCCTGGAGTGCGGGGACAGCTAATCAGCCCCAGCATTTT. Its protein product is CAWSAGTANQPQHF.

This sequence joins TRBV2 and TRBJ1-2, with D possibly matching TRBD1 (6 bases). With 7 bases removed from V and 6 bases from J, the gap between germline ends came to 21 bases. Germline V gene data show CDR1 as SNHLY and CDR2 as FYNNEI. This CDR3 region has 15 residues. DNA for the CDR3: TGTGCCAGCATTCTGAGCCTCACAGGGTTAGATGGCTACACCTTC. Amino acid sequence: CASILSLTGLDGYTF. The full variable domain, with the rest looked up from reference TRBV2 and TRBJ1-2, is EPEVTQTPSHQVTQMGQEVILRCVPISNHLYFYWYRQILGQKVEFLVSFYNNEISEKSEIFDDQFSVERPDGSNFTLKIRSTKLEDSAMYFCASILSLTGLDGYTFGSGTRLTVV.

The genes are TRBV15 and TRBJ1-2, with a weak D call TRBD1 (6 bases). This CDR3 is 15 amino acids long. The V end was cut by 8 bases, the J end by 4 bases, with 20 bases between. Germline V CDR1 and CDR2: LNHNV, YYDKDF (reference sequence). The CDR3 sequence: CATGKGGLAGYGYTF. For the CDR3, the DNA is TGTGCCACCGGGAAGGGGGGTCTAGCGGGCTATGGCTACACCTTC.

The V gene is TRBV27, the J gene TRBJ1-4, with TRBD1 matching 9 bases. With 5 bases clipped from V and 8 bases from J, the junction kept 9 bases outside the gene matches. Germline assignment: CDR1 MNHEY and CDR2 SMNVEV (reference sequence). CDR3 length: 15 residues. CDR3 sequence: CASSHTGGGREKLFF. The CDR3 DNA reads TGTGCCAGCAGTCATACAGGGGGCGGACGGGAAAAACTGTTTTTT.

The chain couples TRBV21-1 to TRBJ1-6; the table's D call of TRBD1 was not tested on the DNA. TRBV21-1 is shown as a pseudogene. This CDR3 contains 18 residues. The CDR3 spells CASSGQLRQGGIYSPLHF. The CDR3 DNA reads TGTGCCAGCAGCGGCCAACTAAGACAGGGTGGCATTTATTCACCCCTCCACTTT.

The chain carries TRBV27 and TRBJ1-1; 11 bases agree with TRBD1. There are 16 residues in the CDR3. Germline V lookup: CDR1 MNHEY, CDR2 SMNVEV (reference sequence). Trimming cost V 5 bases and J 4 bases; bases outside gene matches: 9. This CDR3 reads CASSVRAGTGGTEAFF. As DNA, the CDR3 is TGTGCCAGCAGTGTTAGAGCCGGGACAGGGGGCACTGAAGCTTTCTTT.

This clone was seen a handful of times. The V call is TRBV7-9, the J call TRBJ2-3; 11 nucleotides match TRBD2. This CDR3 contains 17 residues. J was trimmed by 0 bases and V by 4 bases; bases with no gene match: 6. Germline V gene data show CDR1 as SEHNR and CDR2 as FQNEAQ (reference sequence). The CDR3 reads CASSSLASGGSTDTQYF. CDR3 nucleotide sequence: TGTGCCAGCAGCTCTCTGGCTAGCGGGGGGAGCACAGATACGCAGTATTTT.

The DNA for the CDR3 is TGTGCCAGCAGTGACAGGACAGGTGGCTACACCTTC. Encoded protein: CASSDRTGGYTF. This chain connects TRBV6-4 to TRBJ1-2; 7 bases match TRBD1. This CDR3 contains 12 residues. The V gene's germline CDR1 is MRHNA and CDR2 SNTAGT. Trimming took 2 bases from V and 7 from J; bases not matched to a gene: 1.

The CDR3 region is CASSRGLAGLGGQFF. CDR3 sequence (DNA): TGTGCCAGCAGCCGAGGACTAGCGGGCTTGGGAGGGCAGTTCTTC. The genes are TRBV14 and TRBJ2-1; the match to TRBD2 covers 11 bases. This CDR3 spans 15 amino acids. Germline V gene data show CDR1 as SGHDN and CDR2 as FVKESK. V shed 4 bases and J 12 bases; nucleotides not matched to a gene: 11.

V usage is TRBV10-3 and J usage is TRBJ1-1, with TRBD1 matching over 9 bases. Germline CDR1 ENHRY, CDR2 SYGVKD. Germline trimming cut 6 bases from V and 0 bases from J; bases unmatched to any gene: 2. This CDR3 region has 14 residues. The CDR3 is CAISRQGVNTEAFF. CDR3 nucleotide sequence: TGTGCCATCAGCAGACAGGGGGTGAACACTGAAGCTTTCTTT.

V is TRBV30 and J is TRBJ1-2; D is uncertain. V lost 1 base and J 0 bases, leaving 6 bases between the germline ends. Germline V gene lookup returns CDR1 GTSNPN and CDR2 SVGIG (reference sequence). The CDR3 is 13 amino acids. This CDR3 is CAWSDGANYGYTF. The DNA of the CDR3 is TGTGCCTGGAGTGACGGAGCTAACTATGGCTACACCTTC.

V and J are TRBV7-8 and TRBJ2-4; D is possibly TRBD1 (6 bases). From germline, CDR1 is SGHVS and CDR2 FQNEAQ. This CDR3 is 15 amino acids long. Trimming cost V 4 bases and J 3 bases, with 13 bases left between them. Here the CDR3 reads CASSSWTVGKNIQYF. CDR3 bases: TGTGCCAGCAGCTCTTGGACAGTCGGCAAAAACATTCAGTACTTC. Full variable domain (missing parts from reference TRBV7-8 and TRBJ2-4): GAGVSQSPRYKVAKRGQDVALRCDPISGHVSLFWYQQALGQGPEFLTYFQNEAQLDKSGLPSDRFFAERPEGSVSTLKIQRTQQEDSAVYLCASSSWTVGKNIQYFGAGTRLSVL.